This T cell receptor beta chain was captured in a study of shared clonotypes between healthy human individuals. In the study overall: For every donor, three CD4 naive, three CD4 memory, two CD8 naive and one CD8 memory plates were used.

CD45RA-negative memory and CD45RA+ naive subsets were split from the CD4+ cells. Study-level findings and limits: Sharing across four donors was highest in naive CD4 (around 5%) and lowest in memory CD8 (approximately 0.4%). Compared with clonotypes that all four donors shared, non-shared clonotypes had lower generation probabilities.

For this clone: Its matching antigen is unknown.

Germline V CDR1 and CDR2: MDHEN, SYDVKM. This CDR3 contains 12 residues. V lost 10 bases and J 6 bases, leaving 15 bases between the germline ends. TCRdb's copy holds only in-frame clones and misses some; the assay was immunoSEQ multiplex PCR. The sample has roughly 1 million clones, about 80% seen once; the top ten hold approximately 1.5%. The sample was memory CD4+ T cells sorted from blood. The subset was: CD45RA-negative fraction. The TCR comes from a young man in good health. The rearrangement uses TRBV28 and TRBJ1-2, with D uncertain. CDR3 nucleotides: TGTGCCACCGTGGAGGCTTCCAATGGCTACACCTTC. Translated: CATVEASNGYTF.